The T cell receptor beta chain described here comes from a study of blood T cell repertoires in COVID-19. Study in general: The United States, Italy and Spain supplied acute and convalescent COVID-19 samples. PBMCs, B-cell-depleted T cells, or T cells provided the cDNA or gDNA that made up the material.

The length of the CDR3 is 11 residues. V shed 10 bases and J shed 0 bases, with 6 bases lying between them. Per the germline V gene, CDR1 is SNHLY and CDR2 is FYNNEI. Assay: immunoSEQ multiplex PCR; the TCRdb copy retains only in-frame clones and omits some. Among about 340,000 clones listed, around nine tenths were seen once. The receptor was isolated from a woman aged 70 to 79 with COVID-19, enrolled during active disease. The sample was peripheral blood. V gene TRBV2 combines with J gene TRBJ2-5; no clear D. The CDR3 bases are TGTGCCAACGACTACCAAGAGACCCAGTACTTC. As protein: CANDYQETQYF.